This record covers a single T cell receptor (beta chain). This clonotype was found a few times. There is no known antigen for this receptor. Within one base of it there is no much larger clone, and no base qualities were kept. Using 3' ligation of a UMI-containing oligonucleotide to TCR cDNA, the study laid out a robust and sensitive protocol to amplify, sequence and analyze TCRs. For whole blood analysis, less than 3 ml of peripheral blood was drawn from adult healthy volunteers into Tempus tubes, and RNA was extracted according to the manufacturer's instructions. Before reverse transcription, total RNA that had not been cell sorted was treated with RQ1 DNase, with a target input of roughly 1 to 1,100 ng. To check how robust the pipeline was in samples where T cells make up a minority population, libraries were built from skin biopsies and whole blood. This sample is part of a study of naive and memory T cell subsets (dated by TCRdb to about 2017). Regarding the study in general: According to the figure summarizing the samples, there were around ten blood donors, 7 tuberculin skin test biopsies and 3 saline control biopsies. PCR2 was typically a SYBR Green qPCR stopped at a set threshold; low-input samples could instead use end-point PCR (around 6 cycles). Overall results and qualifications from the work: The potential sensitivity of the RNA-based method to TCR transcript changes with T cell activation and differentiation was acknowledged.

The receptor library was made with 5' RACE. The ligated cDNA was amplified in four rounds of PCR with nested alpha and beta constant region primers together with the SP2 primer. TCR RNA was reverse transcribed with SuperScript IV using alpha and beta constant region primers for the blood and skin samples. An oligonucleotide carrying the Illumina SP2 primer and a UMI was ligated to the cDNA 3' end using T4 RNA ligase 1. To prevent hairpin formation, the 12-nucleotide UMI was made up of two random hexamers with an eight-base spacer between them. From the second PCR onward, TCR alpha and beta chain libraries were processed separately and dual indexed for multiplexing. After pooling, the indexed libraries were analyzed by capillary electrophoresis and sequenced on either an Illumina MiSeq or NextSeq. To boost base diversity and improve cluster recognition, PhiX DNA at roughly 4.5-7% was spiked into the libraries. From the authors' description of their analysis: Demultiplexor pulled UMIs out of read 2, joined the UMIs with the TCR sequence from read 1, and separated reads according to sample indices. Decombinator identified V and J genes and V-J junctions and gave each TCR a five-part identifier that included V and J deletions. UMIs were used by Collapsinator to correct sequencing errors and PCR amplification heterogeneity, so that a UMI-based abundance was obtained for each TCR. CDR3Translator turned identifiers into nucleotide sequence, translated that sequence into amino acids, and pulled out CDR3 regions based on terminal motifs. Error-corrected counts of alpha and beta TCRs from blood and skin were compared after being normalized to the amount of input RNA. TCRdb's own reprocessing of the public reads used fastp at Q25 and MiXCR and kept productive beta chains. Under each unique CDR3 protein, matching rows form one entry showing the most common genes and DNA. The authors' filters were not applied to this entry. The sample includes more than 50,000 distinct CDR3 sequences, with under 10% observed a single time. 15% to 20% of the sample lies in the top ten.

As encoded in the germline V gene, CDR1 is MDHEN while CDR2 is SYDVKM. The CDR3 contains 13 residues, cysteine and phenylalanine counted. The DNA shown is the 39-base CDR3, in frame from base 1. The V end loses 6 bases and the J end loses 5 bases, and a stretch of 11 bases separates them. This receptor was identified in a female donor in good health. The chain is encoded by TRBV28 joined to TRBJ2-1, with the D segment identity uncertain. Read as DNA, the sequence is TGTGCCAGCAGCATTTACAAAGACAATGAGCAGTTCTTC. Protein translation: CASSIYKDNEQFF.